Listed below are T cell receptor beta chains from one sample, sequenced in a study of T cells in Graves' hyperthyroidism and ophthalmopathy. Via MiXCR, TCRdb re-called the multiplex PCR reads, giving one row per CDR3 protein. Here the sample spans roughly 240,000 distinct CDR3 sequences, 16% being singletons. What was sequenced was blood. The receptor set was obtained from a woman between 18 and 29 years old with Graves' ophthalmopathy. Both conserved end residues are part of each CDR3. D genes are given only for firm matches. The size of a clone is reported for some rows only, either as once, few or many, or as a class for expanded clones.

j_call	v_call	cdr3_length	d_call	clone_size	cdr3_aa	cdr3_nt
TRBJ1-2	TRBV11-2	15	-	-	CASRRSEGGDYGYTF	TGTGCCAGCAGGCGAAGCGAAGGGGGTGACTATGGCTACACCTTC
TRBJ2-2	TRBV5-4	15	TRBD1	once	CASSQGTVNTGELFF	TGTGCCAGCAGCCAGGGGACAGTGAACACCGGGGAGCTGTTTTTT
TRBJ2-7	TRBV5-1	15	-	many	CASSLVLAGAYEQYF	TGCGCCAGCAGCTTGGTCCTAGCAGGGGCCTACGAGCAGTACTTC
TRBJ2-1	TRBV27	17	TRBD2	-	CASSLEIAGVGYDEQFF	TGTGCCAGCAGTTTAGAAATAGCGGGAGTAGGTTATGATGAGCAGTTCTTC
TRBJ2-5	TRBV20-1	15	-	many	CSARELITDQETQYF	TGCAGTGCTAGAGAACTTATCACCGATCAAGAGACCCAGTACTTC
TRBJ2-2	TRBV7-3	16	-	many	CASSLIGARNTGELFF	TGTGCCAGCAGCTTAATCGGGGCGCGGAACACCGGGGAGCTGTTTTTT
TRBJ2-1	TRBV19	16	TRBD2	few	CASSIVASGGAWEQFF	TGTGCCAGTAGTATAGTTGCTAGCGGGGGGGCTTGGGAGCAGTTCTTC
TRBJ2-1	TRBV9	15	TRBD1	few	CATHLWDRGRDEQFF	TGTGCCACCCATCTCTGGGACAGGGGGCGAGATGAGCAGTTCTTC
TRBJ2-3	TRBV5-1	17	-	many	CASSFRTRLDKADTQYF	TGCGCCAGCAGCTTCCGCACAAGGCTCGATAAGGCAGATACGCAGTATTTT
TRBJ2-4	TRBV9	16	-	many	CASSPEEGATKNIQYF	TGTGCCAGCAGCCCCGAGGAGGGGGCGACCAAAAACATTCAGTACTTC
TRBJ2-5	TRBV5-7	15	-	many	CASSLTSLVQETQYF	TGTGCCAGCAGCCTTACTAGCTTGGTACAAGAGACCCAGTACTTC
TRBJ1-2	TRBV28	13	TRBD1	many	CASTWTGLYGYTF	TGTGCCAGCACTTGGACAGGGCTCTATGGCTACACCTTC
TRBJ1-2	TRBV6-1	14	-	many	CASSPIGREHGYTF	TGTGCCAGCAGTCCCATTGGACGTGAGCATGGCTACACCTTC
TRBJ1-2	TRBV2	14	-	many	CASSEGWHLYGYTF	TGTGCCAGCAGTGAGGGGTGGCACCTCTATGGCTACACCTTC
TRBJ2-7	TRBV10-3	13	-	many	CAISEGGTYEQYF	TGTGCCATCAGTGAGGGGGGTACCTACGAGCAGTACTTC
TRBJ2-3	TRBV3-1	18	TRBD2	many	CASSQYPSLAGVDDTQYF	TGTGCCAGCAGCCAATACCCCTCGCTAGCGGGAGTCGATGATACGCAGTATTTT
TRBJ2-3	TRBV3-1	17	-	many	CASSQDWGYRSTDTQYF	TGTGCCAGCAGCCAAGATTGGGGGTACAGGAGCACAGATACGCAGTATTTT
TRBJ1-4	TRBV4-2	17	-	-	CASSLATGYIADEKLFF	TGTGCCAGCAGCCTGGCGACAGGTTACATAGCGGATGAAAAACTGTTTTTT
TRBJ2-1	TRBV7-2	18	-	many	CASSLYGGRDFLYNEQFF	TGTGCCAGCAGCTTATATGGAGGGCGGGACTTCCTCTACAATGAGCAGTTCTTC
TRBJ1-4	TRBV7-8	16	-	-	CASRRGRGGANEKLFF	TGTGCCAGCAGACGAGGGCGAGGGGGGGCTAATGAAAAACTGTTTTTT
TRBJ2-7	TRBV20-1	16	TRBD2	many	CSARRMGAGVIYEQYF	TGCAGTGCTAGAAGAATGGGAGCGGGAGTTATTTACGAGCAGTACTTC
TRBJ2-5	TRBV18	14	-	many	CASSPPLAEETQYF	TGTGCCAGCTCACCACCTCTAGCCGAGGAGACCCAGTACTTC
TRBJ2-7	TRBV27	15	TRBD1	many	CASSPGQGGSYEQYF	TGTGCCAGCAGTCCGGGACAGGGGGGTTCCTACGAGCAGTACTTC
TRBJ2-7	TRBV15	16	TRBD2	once	CATSRVAGGGSYEQYF	TGTGCCACCAGCAGAGTAGCGGGAGGGGGGTCCTACGAGCAGTACTTC
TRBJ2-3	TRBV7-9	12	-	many	CASSSVTHTQYF	TGTGCCAGCAGCTCCGTTACTCATACGCAGTATTTT
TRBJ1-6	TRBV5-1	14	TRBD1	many	CASSLGDSLSSLHF	TGCGCCAGCAGCTTGGGGGACAGCCTCTCATCCCTCCACTTT
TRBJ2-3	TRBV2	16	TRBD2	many	CASSLSASGRTDTQYF	TGTGCCAGCAGTTTATCGGCTAGCGGGAGGACAGATACGCAGTATTTT
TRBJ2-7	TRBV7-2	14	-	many	CASSFGQGSYEQYF	TGTGCCAGCAGCTTCGGGCAGGGCTCCTACGAGCAGTACTTC
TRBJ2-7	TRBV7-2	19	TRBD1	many	CASSLVYRGRRGSSYEQYF	TGTGCCAGCAGCTTAGTTTACAGGGGGCGAAGGGGGAGCTCCTACGAGCAGTACTTC
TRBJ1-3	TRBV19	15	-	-	CASSYRTPSGNTIYF	TGTGCCAGTAGTTACAGGACGCCCTCTGGAAACACCATATATTTT
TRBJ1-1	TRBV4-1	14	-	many	CASSQRGMNTEAFF	TGCGCCAGCAGTCAAAGGGGGATGAACACTGAAGCTTTCTTT
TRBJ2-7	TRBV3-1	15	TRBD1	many	CASSRRRDSFYEQYF	TGTGCCAGCAGCCGGAGACGGGACAGCTTCTACGAGCAGTACTTC
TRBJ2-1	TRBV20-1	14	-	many	CSARVPGAHNEQFF	TGCAGTGCTAGAGTTCCCGGGGCCCACAATGAGCAGTTCTTC
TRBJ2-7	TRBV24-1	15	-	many	CATSDPTPTGGEQYF	TGTGCCACCAGTGATCCCACCCCGACAGGCGGCGAGCAGTACTTC
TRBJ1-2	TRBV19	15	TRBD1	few	CASSIDLDRDYGYTF	TGTGCCAGTAGTATAGATCTCGACAGGGACTATGGCTACACCTTC
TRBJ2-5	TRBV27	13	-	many	CASRGLATETQYF	TGTGCCAGCAGGGGGTTAGCGACAGAGACCCAGTACTTC
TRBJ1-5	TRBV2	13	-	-	CASTGQGGQPQHF	TGTGCCAGCACGGGCCAGGGCGGTCAGCCCCAGCATTTT
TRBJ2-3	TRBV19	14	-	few	CASSARRDTDTQYF	TGTGCCAGTAGTGCACGACGGGACACAGATACGCAGTATTTT
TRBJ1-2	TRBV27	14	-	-	CASSLRQGSGGYTF	TGTGCCAGCAGTTTAAGGCAGGGGAGCGGAGGCTACACCTTC
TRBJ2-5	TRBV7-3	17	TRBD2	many	CASSLSGLAGARGTQYF	TGTGCCAGCAGCTTATCGGGACTAGCGGGGGCAAGAGGGACCCAGTACTTC
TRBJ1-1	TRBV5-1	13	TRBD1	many	CASSLGDRGKAFF	TGCGCCAGCAGCTTGGGGGACAGGGGGAAGGCTTTCTTT
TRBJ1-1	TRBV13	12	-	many	CASSPRGGKAFF	TGTGCCAGCAGCCCCCGAGGAGGAAAAGCTTTCTTT
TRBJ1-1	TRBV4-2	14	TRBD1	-	CASSPTGGSTEAFF	TGTGCCAGCAGCCCGACAGGGGGCAGCACTGAAGCTTTCTTT
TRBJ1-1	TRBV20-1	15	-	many	CSARDQYLGNTEAFF	TGCAGTGCTAGAGATCAGTATCTCGGAAACACTGAAGCTTTCTTT
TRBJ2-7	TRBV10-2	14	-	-	CASSEWLVSYEQYF	TGCGCCAGCAGTGAGTGGCTAGTCTCCTACGAGCAGTACTTC
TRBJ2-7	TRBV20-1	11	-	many	CSARPSYEQYF	TGCAGTGCTAGACCTTCCTACGAGCAGTACTTC
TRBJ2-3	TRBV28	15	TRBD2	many	CASSPTGGLSDTQYF	TGTGCCAGCAGTCCTACGGGGGGGCTATCAGATACGCAGTATTTT
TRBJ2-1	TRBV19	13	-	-	CASIVSGGNEQFF	TGTGCCAGTATTGTTAGCGGAGGAAATGAGCAGTTCTTC
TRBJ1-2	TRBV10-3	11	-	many	CAIQKGDGYTF	TGTGCCATCCAAAAAGGGGATGGCTACACCTTC
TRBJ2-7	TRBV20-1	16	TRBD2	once	CSARVGSGVSAYEQYF	TGCAGTGCTAGAGTTGGTAGCGGGGTATCGGCCTACGAGCAGTACTTC
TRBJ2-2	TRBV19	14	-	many	CASSIWANTGELFF	TGTGCCAGTAGTATATGGGCGAACACCGGGGAGCTGTTTTTT
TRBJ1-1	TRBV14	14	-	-	CASSQVGFPTEAFF	TGTGCCAGCAGCCAAGTAGGGTTTCCCACTGAAGCTTTCTTT
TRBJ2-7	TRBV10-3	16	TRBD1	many	CAISRATTGATYEQYF	TGTGCCATCAGCCGCGCTACGACAGGGGCCACCTACGAGCAGTACTTC
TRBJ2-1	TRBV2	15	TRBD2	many	CASPDLPSGYNEQFF	TGTGCCAGCCCCGACTTACCTAGCGGGTACAATGAGCAGTTCTTC
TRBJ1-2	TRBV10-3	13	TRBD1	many	CAISATGGQGYTF	TGTGCCATCAGTGCGACAGGGGGTCAGGGCTACACCTTC
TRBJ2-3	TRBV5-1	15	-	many	CASSAEIAGTDTQYF	TGCGCCAGCAGCGCCGAGATAGCGGGCACAGATACGCAGTATTTT
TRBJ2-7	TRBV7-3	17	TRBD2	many	CASSLTSEREGLWEQYF	TGTGCCAGCAGCTTAACGTCGGAGCGGGAGGGCCTTTGGGAGCAGTACTTC
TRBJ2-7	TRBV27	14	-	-	CASSSGLNSYEQYF	TGTGCCAGCAGTTCGGGACTTAACTCCTACGAGCAGTACTTC